A selection of T cell receptor beta chains follows, all from one sample in a study of Ad26.COV2.S vaccination and SARS-CoV-2 variants. Using immunoSEQ multiplex PCR, the repertoire was profiled, and TCRdb retains in-frame clones only, with some absent. There are about half a million clones in the sample; 80% to 90% occur only once, and over 1.5% lies in the top ten. This material consisted of peripheral blood, taken in a trial of Ad26.COV2.S vaccine versus placebo. The receptors shown here come from a person aged 18-60 years who received the Ad26.COV2.S COVID-19 vaccine or a placebo. Each CDR3 is given with its conserved first and last residue. Fields, in order: D gene, clone size, J gene, V gene, CDR3 protein, CDR3 DNA. The D gene is left open where the match is weak. The size entry is marked missing in some rows and otherwise reads once, few, many or a size class.

TRBD2,-,TRBJ2-5,TRBV7-2,CASSLIGLAGQETQYF,TGTGCCAGCAGCTTAATCGGTCTAGCGGGTCAAGAGACCCAGTACTTC
TRBD1,-,TRBJ1-5,TRBV6-6,CASRPDRAPNQPQHF,TGTGCCAGCAGGCCGGACAGGGCCCCCAATCAGCCCCAGCATTTT
-,-,TRBJ1-6,TRBV19,CASKVGPRVYNSPLHF,TGTGCCAGTAAAGTCGGGCCGCGAGTGTATAATTCACCCCTCCACTTT
TRBD1,-,TRBJ2-7,TRBV7-9,CASNTVPGQDYEQYF,TGTGCCAGCAACACGGTCCCGGGACAGGATTACGAGCAGTACTTC
TRBD1,-,TRBJ1-1,TRBV10-3,CAIRESGGGEAFF,TGTGCCATCAGGGAATCAGGGGGAGGTGAAGCTTTCTTT
-,once,TRBJ2-3,TRBV7-6,CASSLALRDPADTQYF,TGTGCCAGCAGCTTAGCGCTCAGGGACCCTGCAGATACGCAGTATTTT
-,-,TRBJ2-7,TRBV5-1,CASSLAPGVGAYEQYF,TGCGCCAGCAGCTTGGCCCCGGGCGTAGGGGCCTACGAGCAGTACTTC
-,-,TRBJ2-5,TRBV7-9,CASSLKESGSQETQYF,TGTGCCAGCAGCCTTAAAGAGAGCGGGTCACAAGAGACCCAGTACTTC
-,-,TRBJ2-6,TRBV18,CASSQNSLSGANVLTF,TGTGCCAGCTCACAAAACAGTCTCTCTGGGGCCAACGTTCTGACTTTC
TRBD1,-,TRBJ2-5,TRBV4-1,CASSQNPGQGFVQETQYF,TGCGCCAGCAGCCAAAACCCCGGACAGGGATTCGTTCAAGAGACCCAGTACTTC
-,-,TRBJ2-3,TRBV6-5,CASSYPGADTQYF,TGTGCCAGCAGTTATCCAGGGGCCGATACGCAGTATTTT
-,-,TRBJ1-2,TRBV19,CASTRSDRSNYGYTF,TGTGCCAGTACGAGGTCCGACAGGTCAAACTATGGCTACACCTTC
-,few,TRBJ1-1,TRBV6-2/TRBV6-3,CASSYLTAGLSEAFF,TGTGCCAGCAGTTACTTGACGGCGGGGTTGTCTGAAGCTTTCTTT
TRBD2,-,TRBJ2-7,TRBV27,CASRSLAEAYEQYF,TGTGCCAGCAGATCACTAGCGGAAGCCTACGAGCAGTACTTC
-,-,TRBJ2-7,TRBV28,CASTDGLNYEQYF,TGTGCCAGCACCGACGGCCTTAACTACGAGCAGTACTTC
-,-,TRBJ2-2,TRBV7-3,CASSPQNTGELFF,TGTGCCAGCAGCCCACAGAACACCGGGGAGCTGTTTTTT
TRBD1,-,TRBJ1-1,TRBV7-3,CASSRQGNTEAFF,TGTGCCAGCAGCCGACAGGGGAACACTGAAGCTTTCTTT
-,-,TRBJ2-7,TRBV7-2,CASSYLPPRTAVYEQYF,TGTGCCAGCAGCTACCTCCCCCCAAGGACAGCTGTCTACGAGCAGTACTTC
TRBD1,-,TRBJ2-7,TRBV5-5,CASSLEGTGAYEQYF,TGTGCCAGCAGCCTGGAGGGGACAGGGGCCTACGAGCAGTACTTC
TRBD1,few,TRBJ1-5,TRBV6-4,CASSVLPGQGQHF,TGTGCCAGCAGTGTCCTCCCGGGACAGGGCCAGCATTTT
-,-,TRBJ2-5,TRBV3-1/TRBV3-2,CASSHGGETQYF,TGTGCCAGCAGCCACGGAGGAGAGACCCAGTACTTC
-,once,TRBJ2-3,TRBV2,CASSVGDTQYF,TGTGCCAGCAGTGTTGGAGATACGCAGTATTTT
-,-,TRBJ1-5,TRBV6-6,CASRKQGTDQPQHF,TGTGCCAGCAGGAAACAGGGAACGGATCAGCCCCAGCATTTT
TRBD1,-,TRBJ2-5,TRBV6-1,CASSEWGQGAVFGTQYF,TGTGCCAGCAGTGAATGGGGACAGGGGGCGGTATTCGGGACCCAGTACTTC
TRBD1,-,TRBJ1-2,TRBV5-6,CASSYLQKGGAPHGYTF,TGTGCCAGCAGCTACCTACAGAAAGGGGGCGCTCCCCATGGCTACACCTTC
-,-,TRBJ2-1,TRBV9,CASKMWGGRTYNEQFF,TGTGCCAGCAAAATGTGGGGGGGCCGGACCTACAATGAGCAGTTCTTC
TRBD2,-,TRBJ2-7,TRBV28,CASRASGSSYEQYF,TGTGCCAGCAGGGCTAGCGGGTCATCCTACGAGCAGTACTTC
TRBD1,-,TRBJ2-3,TRBV6-2/TRBV6-3,CASSYGTATQYF,TGTGCCAGCAGTTACGGGACAGCTACGCAGTATTTT
TRBD1,-,TRBJ2-5,TRBV28,CASSSLGQGLQETQYF,TGTGCCAGCAGTTCCCTTGGACAGGGGCTACAAGAGACCCAGTACTTC
-,-,TRBJ2-7,TRBV24-1,CATSGWALEQYF,TGTGCCACCAGTGGTTGGGCTCTCGAGCAGTACTTC
-,-,TRBJ1-1,TRBV5-1,CASNPGQMNTEAFF,TGCGCCAGCAATCCGGGGCAGATGAACACTGAAGCTTTCTTT
TRBD2,-,TRBJ2-3,TRBV19,CASTSAGGSTDTQYF,TGTGCCAGTACCTCGGCGGGGGGAAGCACAGATACGCAGTATTTT
-,-,TRBJ2-7,TRBV18,CASSPARRTEYEQYF,TGTGCCAGCTCACCAGCGAGGAGGACCGAGTACGAGCAGTACTTC
-,-,TRBJ1-5,TRBV5-6,CASTIGAGGNQPQHF,TGTGCCAGCACCATAGGGGCAGGGGGCAATCAGCCCCAGCATTTT
-,-,TRBJ2-2,TRBV19,CASSIWSQATGELFF,TGTGCCAGTAGTATCTGGAGTCAGGCCACCGGGGAGCTGTTTTTT
-,once,TRBJ2-3,TRBV18,CASSTGARTSTDTQYF,TGTGCCAGCTCAACGGGAGCCCGCACTAGCACAGATACGCAGTATTTT
-,-,TRBJ2-7,TRBV7-9,CASSTRREKTNYEQYF,TGTGCCAGCAGCACCCGAAGAGAGAAGACCAACTACGAGCAGTACTTC
-,-,TRBJ2-5,TRBV11-1,CASTEKQGPETQYF,TGTGCCAGCACCGAAAAACAGGGTCCAGAGACCCAGTACTTC
-,-,TRBJ1-2,TRBV7-2,CASSYQGPIYGYTF,TGTGCCAGCAGCTATCAGGGCCCCATCTATGGCTACACCTTC
TRBD2,-,TRBJ2-1,TRBV4-1,CASSLRGEGSYNEQFF,TGCGCCAGCAGCCTCCGAGGGGAGGGCTCCTACAATGAGCAGTTCTTC
TRBD2,-,TRBJ2-7,TRBV4-1,CASSQTSGSNYEQYF,TGCGCCAGCAGCCAAACTAGCGGGAGCAACTACGAGCAGTACTTC
-,once,TRBJ2-1,TRBV6-5,CASSSTGPDSYNEQFF,TGTGCCAGCAGTTCCACGGGACCCGACTCCTACAATGAGCAGTTCTTC
TRBD1,-,TRBJ2-2,TRBV24-1,CATSDLLTGFDTGELFF,TGTGCCACCAGTGATTTGCTGACAGGGTTTGACACCGGGGAGCTGTTTTTT
-,-,TRBJ1-5,TRBV21-1,CASSRGRCQPQHF,TGTGCCAGCAGCAGAGGACGATGTCAGCCCCAGCATTTT
-,-,TRBJ1-3,TRBV3-1/TRBV3-2,CASSQRSGSTGNTIYF,TGTGCCAGCAGCCAACGGTCAGGGTCCACCGGAAACACCATATATTTT
TRBD1,-,TRBJ1-2,TRBV11-2,CASSSGTGGSGYTF,TGTGCCAGCAGCTCGGGGACAGGGGGGAGTGGCTACACCTTC